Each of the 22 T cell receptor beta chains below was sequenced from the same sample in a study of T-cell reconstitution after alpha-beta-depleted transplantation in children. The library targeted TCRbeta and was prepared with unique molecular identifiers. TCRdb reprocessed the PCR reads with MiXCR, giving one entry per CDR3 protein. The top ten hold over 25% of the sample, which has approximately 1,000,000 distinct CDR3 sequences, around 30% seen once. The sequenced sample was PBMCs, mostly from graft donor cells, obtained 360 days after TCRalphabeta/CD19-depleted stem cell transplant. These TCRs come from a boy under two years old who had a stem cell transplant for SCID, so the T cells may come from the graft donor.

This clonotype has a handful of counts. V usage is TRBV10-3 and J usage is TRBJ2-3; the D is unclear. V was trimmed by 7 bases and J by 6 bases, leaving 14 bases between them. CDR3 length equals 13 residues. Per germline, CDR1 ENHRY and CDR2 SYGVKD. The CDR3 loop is CAINRQSRDTQYF. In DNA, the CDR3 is TGTGCCATCAACCGGCAGAGCCGGGATACGCAGTATTTT.

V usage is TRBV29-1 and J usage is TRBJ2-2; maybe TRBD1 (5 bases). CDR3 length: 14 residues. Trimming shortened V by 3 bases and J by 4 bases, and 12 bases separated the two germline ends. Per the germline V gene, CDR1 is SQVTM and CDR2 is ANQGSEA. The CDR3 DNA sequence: TGCAGCGTTGAGTCCGACAGCCTCACCGGGGAGCTGTTTTTT. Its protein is CSVESDSLTGELFF.

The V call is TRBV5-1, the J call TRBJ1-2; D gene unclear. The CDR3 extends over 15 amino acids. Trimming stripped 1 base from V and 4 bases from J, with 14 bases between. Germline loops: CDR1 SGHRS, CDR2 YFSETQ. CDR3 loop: CASSLSNRELYGYTF. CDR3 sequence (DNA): TGCGCCAGCAGCTTGTCCAACCGGGAGCTCTATGGCTACACCTTC. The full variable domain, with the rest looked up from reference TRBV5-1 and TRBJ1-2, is KAGVTQTPRYLIKTRGQQVTLSCSPISGHRSVSWYQQTPGQGLQFLFEYFSETQRNKGNFPGRFSGRQFSNSRSEMNVSTLELGDSALYLCASSLSNRELYGYTFGSGTRLTVV.

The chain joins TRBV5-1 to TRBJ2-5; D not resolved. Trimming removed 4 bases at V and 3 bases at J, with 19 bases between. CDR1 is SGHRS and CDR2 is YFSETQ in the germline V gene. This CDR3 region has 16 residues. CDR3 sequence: CASSPLPHGGEETQYF. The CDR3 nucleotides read TGCGCCAGCAGCCCCCTCCCGCACGGTGGAGAAGAGACCCAGTACTTC.

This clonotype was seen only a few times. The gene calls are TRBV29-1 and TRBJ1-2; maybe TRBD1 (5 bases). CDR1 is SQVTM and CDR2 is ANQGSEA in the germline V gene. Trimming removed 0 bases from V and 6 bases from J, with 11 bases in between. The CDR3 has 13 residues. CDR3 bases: TGCAGCGTTGAAGAGGGACCACCCCATGGCTACACCTTC. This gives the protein CSVEEGPPHGYTF.

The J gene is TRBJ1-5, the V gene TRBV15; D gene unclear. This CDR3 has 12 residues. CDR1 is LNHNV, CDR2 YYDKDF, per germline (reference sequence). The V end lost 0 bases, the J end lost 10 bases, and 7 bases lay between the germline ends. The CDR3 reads CATSRDRIPQHF. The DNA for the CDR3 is TGTGCCACCAGCAGAGATCGGATACCCCAGCATTTT. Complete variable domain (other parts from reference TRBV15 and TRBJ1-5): DAMVIQNPRYQVTQFGKPVTLSCSQTLNHNVMYWYQQKSSQAPKLLFHYYDKDFNNEADTPDNFQSRRPNTSFCFLDIRSPGLGDTAMYLCATSRDRIPQHFGDGTRLSIL.

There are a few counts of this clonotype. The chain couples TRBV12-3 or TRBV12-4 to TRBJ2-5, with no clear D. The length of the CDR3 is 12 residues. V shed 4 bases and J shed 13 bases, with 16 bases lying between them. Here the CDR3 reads CASSWSPAHVYF. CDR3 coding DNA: TGTGCCAGCAGTTGGTCCCCGGCTCATGTGTACTTC.

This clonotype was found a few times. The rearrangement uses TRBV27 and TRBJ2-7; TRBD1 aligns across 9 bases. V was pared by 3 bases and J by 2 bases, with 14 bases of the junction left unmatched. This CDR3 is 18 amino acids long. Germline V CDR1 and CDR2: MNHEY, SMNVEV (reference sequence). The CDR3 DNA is TGTGCCAGCAGTTTGACACCCACAGGGGGCTCCCTCCCCTACGAGCAGTACTTC. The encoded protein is CASSLTPTGGSLPYEQYF.

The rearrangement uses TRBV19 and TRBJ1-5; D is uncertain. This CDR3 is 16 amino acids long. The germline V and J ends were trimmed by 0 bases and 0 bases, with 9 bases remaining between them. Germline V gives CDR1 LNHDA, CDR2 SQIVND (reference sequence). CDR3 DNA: TGTGCCAGTAGTATAGAAGGACGGGGTAGCAATCAGCCCCAGCATTTT. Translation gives CASSIEGRGSNQPQHF.

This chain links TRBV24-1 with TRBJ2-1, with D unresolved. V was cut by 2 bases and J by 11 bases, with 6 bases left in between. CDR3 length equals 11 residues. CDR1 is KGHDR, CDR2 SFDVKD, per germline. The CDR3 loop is CATSDYGQQFF. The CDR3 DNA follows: TGTGCCACCAGTGATTACGGACAGCAGTTCTTC.

For the CDR3, the DNA is TGTGCCAGCAGCAAAAACACGGCCTCTTTGGGCAGCTACGGCTACACCTTC. As protein: CASSKNTASLGSYGYTF. This chain connects TRBV9 to TRBJ1-2; no firm D call. Germline V gene sequence: CDR1 SGDLS, CDR2 YYNGEE. The CDR3 loop spans 17 amino acids. V lost 4 bases and J lost 8, with 27 bases in between.

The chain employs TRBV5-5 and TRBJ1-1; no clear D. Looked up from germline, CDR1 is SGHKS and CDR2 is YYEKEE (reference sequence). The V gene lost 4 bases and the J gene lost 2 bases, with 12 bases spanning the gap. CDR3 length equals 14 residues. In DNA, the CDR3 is TGTGCCAGCAGCCCCACGACTGGAAACACTGAAGCTTTCTTT. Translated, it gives CASSPTTGNTEAFF.

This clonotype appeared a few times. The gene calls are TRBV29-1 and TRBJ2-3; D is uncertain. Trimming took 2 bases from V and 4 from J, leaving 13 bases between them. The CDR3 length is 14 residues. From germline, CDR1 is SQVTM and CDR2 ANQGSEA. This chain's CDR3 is CSVELQVASDTQYF. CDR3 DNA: TGCAGCGTTGAATTGCAGGTAGCCTCAGATACGCAGTATTTT.

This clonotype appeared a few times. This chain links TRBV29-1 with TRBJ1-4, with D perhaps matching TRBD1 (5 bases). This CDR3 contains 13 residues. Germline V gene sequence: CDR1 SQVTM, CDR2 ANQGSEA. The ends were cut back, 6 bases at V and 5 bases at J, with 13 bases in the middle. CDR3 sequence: CSVGRGGNEKLFF. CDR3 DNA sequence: TGCAGCGTAGGGAGGGGAGGGAATGAAAAACTGTTTTTT.

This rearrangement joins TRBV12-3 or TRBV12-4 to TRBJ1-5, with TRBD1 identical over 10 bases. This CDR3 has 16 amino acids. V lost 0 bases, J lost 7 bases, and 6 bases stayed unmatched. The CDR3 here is CASSLALGDRGQPQHF. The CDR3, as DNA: TGTGCCAGCAGTTTAGCGCTCGGGGACAGGGGACAGCCCCAGCATTTT.

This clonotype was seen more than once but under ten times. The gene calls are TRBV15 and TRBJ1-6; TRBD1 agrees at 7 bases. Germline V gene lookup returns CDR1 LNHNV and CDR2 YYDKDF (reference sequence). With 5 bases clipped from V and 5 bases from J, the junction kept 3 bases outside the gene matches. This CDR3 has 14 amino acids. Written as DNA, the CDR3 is TGTGCCACCAGCGAGGGGGCCCATAATTCACCCCTCCACTTT. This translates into CATSEGAHNSPLHF.

CDR3: CASRENRGMGSYNEQFF. In nucleotides, the CDR3 is TGTGCCAGCAGGGAGAACAGGGGGATGGGCTCCTACAATGAGCAGTTCTTC. The chain couples TRBV28 to TRBJ2-1; 8 bases agree with TRBD1. This CDR3 region has 17 residues. The ends lost 6 bases at V and 0 bases at J; junction bases unmatched: 10. CDR1 and CDR2 from the germline V gene are MDHEN and SYDVKM.

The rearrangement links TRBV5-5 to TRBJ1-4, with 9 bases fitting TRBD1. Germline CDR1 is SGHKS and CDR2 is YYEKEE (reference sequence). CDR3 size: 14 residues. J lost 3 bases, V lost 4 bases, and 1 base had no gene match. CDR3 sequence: CASSHRGPNEKLFF. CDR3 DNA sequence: TGTGCCAGCAGCCACAGGGGGCCTAATGAAAAACTGTTTTTT.

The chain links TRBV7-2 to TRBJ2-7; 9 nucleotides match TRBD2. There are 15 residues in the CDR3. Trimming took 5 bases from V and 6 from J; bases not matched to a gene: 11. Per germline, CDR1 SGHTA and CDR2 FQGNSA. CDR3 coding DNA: TGTGCCAGCAGCCAAAGCGGGGGGAAGATAGGCGAGCAGTACTTC. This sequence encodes CASSQSGGKIGEQYF.

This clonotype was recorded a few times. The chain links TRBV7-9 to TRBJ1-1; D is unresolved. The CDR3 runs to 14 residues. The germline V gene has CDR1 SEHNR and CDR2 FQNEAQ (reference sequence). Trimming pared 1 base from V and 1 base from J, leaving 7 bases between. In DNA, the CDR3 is TGTGCCAGCAGCTTAGAGTGGGGGAACACTGAAGCTTTCTTT. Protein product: CASSLEWGNTEAFF. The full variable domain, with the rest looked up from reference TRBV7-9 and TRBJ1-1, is DTGVSQNPRHKITKRGQNVTFRCDPISEHNRLYWYRQTLGQGPEFLTYFQNEAQLEKSRLLSDRFSAERPKGSFSTLEIQRTEQGDSAMYLCASSLEWGNTEAFFGQGTRLTVV.

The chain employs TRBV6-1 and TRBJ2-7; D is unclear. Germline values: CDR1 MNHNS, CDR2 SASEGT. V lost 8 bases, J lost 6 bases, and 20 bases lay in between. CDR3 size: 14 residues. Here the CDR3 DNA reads TGTGCCAGCCCCCCCACTCCCTGGGGTGGCGAGCAGTACTTC. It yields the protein CASPPTPWGGEQYF.

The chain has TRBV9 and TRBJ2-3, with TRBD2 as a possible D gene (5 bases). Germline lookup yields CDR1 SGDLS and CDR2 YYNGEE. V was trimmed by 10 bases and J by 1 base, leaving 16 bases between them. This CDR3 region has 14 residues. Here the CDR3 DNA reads TGTGCCCACAAGGTACGGGGTTGCACAGATACGCAGTATTTT. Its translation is CAHKVRGCTDTQYF.